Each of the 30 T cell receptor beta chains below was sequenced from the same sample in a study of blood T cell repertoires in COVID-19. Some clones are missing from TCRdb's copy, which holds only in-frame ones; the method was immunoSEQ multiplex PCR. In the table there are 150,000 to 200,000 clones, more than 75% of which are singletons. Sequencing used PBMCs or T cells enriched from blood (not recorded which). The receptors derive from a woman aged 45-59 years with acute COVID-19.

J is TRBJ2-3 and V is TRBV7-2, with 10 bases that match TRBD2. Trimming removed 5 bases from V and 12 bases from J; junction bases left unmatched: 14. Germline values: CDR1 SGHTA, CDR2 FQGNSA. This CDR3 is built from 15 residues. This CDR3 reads CASSQKGASGGPQYF. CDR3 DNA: TGTGCCAGCAGCCAAAAAGGGGCTAGCGGGGGTCCCCAGTATTTT.

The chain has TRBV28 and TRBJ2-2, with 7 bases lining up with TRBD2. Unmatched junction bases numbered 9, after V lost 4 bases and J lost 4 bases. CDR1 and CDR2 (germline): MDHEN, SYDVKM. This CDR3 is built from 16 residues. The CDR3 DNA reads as TGTGCCAGCAGTTCAGGCGGGGGTTGGGTCACCGGGGAGCTGTTTTTT. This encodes CASSSGGGWVTGELFF.

The CDR3 region has the DNA TGTGCCAGCAGCACGACTAGCGGGGGATACCAAGAGACCCAGTACTTC. Translating it yields CASSTTSGGYQETQYF. V usage is TRBV7-7 and J usage is TRBJ2-5; TRBD2 matches 12 bases. The CDR3 has 16 amino acids. V gave up 5 bases and J gave up 0 bases; unmatched junction bases: 4. Germline lookup yields CDR1 SSHAT and CDR2 FNYEAQ (reference sequence).

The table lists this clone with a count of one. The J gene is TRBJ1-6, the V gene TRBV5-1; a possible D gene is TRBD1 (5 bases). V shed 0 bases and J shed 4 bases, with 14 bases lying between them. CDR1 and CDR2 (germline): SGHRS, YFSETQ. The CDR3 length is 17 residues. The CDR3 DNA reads TGCGCCAGCAGCTTGGAGGCCCAGGGTGGTTATAATTCACCCCTCCACTTT. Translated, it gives CASSLEAQGGYNSPLHF.

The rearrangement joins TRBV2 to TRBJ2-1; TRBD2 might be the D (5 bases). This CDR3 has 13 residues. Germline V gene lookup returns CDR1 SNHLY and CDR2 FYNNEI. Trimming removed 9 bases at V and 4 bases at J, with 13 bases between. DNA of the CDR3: TGTGCCAGTCATTCGGACTCATACAATGAGCAGTTCTTC. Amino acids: CASHSDSYNEQFF.

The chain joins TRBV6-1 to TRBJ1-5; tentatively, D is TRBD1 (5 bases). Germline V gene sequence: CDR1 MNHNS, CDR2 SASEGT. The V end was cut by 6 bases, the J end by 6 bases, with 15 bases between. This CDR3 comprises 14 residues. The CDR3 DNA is TGTGCCAGCAGCCCCGGGGGAAGGGTTCAGCCCCAGCATTTT. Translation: CASSPGGRVQPQHF.

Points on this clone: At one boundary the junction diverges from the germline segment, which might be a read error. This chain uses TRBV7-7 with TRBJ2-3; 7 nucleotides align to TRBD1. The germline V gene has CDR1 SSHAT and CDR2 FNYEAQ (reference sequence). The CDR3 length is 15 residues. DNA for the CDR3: TGTGCTAGCAGCTTAGTAGGGGGCGGGTCAGATACGCAGTATTTT. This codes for CASSLVGGGSDTQYF.

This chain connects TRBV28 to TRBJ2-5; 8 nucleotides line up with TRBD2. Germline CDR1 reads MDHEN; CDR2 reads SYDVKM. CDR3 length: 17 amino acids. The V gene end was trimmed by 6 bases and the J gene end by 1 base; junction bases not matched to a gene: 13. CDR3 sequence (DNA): TGTGCCAGCAGCTCCCCCCCGGGAGGGTTGGGCCAAGAGACCCAGTACTTC. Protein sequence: CASSSPPGGLGQETQYF.

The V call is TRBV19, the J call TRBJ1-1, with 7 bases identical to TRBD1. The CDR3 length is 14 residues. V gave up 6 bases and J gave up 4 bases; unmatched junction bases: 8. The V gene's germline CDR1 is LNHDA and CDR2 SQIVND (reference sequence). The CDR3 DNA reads TGTGCCAGTAGCCCAAACAGGGGTTCCACTGAAGCTTTCTTT. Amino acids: CASSPNRGSTEAFF.

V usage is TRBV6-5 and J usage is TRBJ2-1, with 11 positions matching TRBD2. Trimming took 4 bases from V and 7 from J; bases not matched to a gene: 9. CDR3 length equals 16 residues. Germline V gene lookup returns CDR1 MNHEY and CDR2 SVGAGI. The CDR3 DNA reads TGTGCCAGCAGTTTTAGAGTAGCGGGGGGGAGGAATGAGCAGTTCTTC. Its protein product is CASSFRVAGGRNEQFF.

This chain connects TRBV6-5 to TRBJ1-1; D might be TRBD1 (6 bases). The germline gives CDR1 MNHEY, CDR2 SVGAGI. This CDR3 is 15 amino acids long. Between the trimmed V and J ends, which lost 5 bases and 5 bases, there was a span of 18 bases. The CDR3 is CASSPPGGGRTEAFF. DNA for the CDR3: TGTGCCAGCAGTCCGCCGGGGGGGGGCAGGACTGAAGCTTTCTTT.

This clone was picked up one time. The CDR3 bases are TGTGCCAGCAGCGTGGGGACAGCCGGGGAGCTGTTTTTT. The encoded protein is CASSVGTAGELFF. This sequence joins TRBV5-4 and TRBJ2-2, with TRBD1 identical over 7 bases. V lost 4 bases to trimming and J lost 6 bases; unmatched junction nucleotides: 3. The CDR3 has 13 residues. CDR1 is SGHNT, CDR2 YYREEE, per germline (reference sequence).

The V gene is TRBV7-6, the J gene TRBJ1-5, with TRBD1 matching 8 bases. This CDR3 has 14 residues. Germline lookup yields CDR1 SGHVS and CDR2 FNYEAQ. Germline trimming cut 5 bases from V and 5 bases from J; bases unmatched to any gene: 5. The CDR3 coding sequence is TGTGCCAGCAGCGTCGGACAGGGCGATCAGCCCCAGCATTTT. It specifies CASSVGQGDQPQHF.

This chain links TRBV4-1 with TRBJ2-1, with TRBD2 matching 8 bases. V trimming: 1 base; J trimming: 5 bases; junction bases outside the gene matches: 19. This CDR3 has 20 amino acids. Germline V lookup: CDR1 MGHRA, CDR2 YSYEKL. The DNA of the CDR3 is TGCGCCAGCAGCCAAGGTCCCATCGGGAGCGGGGGATTCCTGAACAATGAGCAGTTCTTC. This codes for CASSQGPIGSGGFLNNEQFF.

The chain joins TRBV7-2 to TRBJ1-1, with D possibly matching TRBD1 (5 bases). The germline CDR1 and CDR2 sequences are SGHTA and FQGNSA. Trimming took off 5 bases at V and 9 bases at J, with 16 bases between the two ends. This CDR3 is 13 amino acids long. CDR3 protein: CASSQRRRAKAFF. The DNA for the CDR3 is TGTGCCAGCAGCCAACGCCGCAGGGCTAAAGCTTTCTTT.

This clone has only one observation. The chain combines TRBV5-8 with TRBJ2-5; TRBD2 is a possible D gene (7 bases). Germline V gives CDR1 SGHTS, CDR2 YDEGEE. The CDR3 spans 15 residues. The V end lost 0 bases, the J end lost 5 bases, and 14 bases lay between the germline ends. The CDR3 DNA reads TGTGCCAGCAGCTTGGCCGGGGGGCGCGTTGAGACCCAGTACTTC. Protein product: CASSLAGGRVETQYF.

The DNA for the CDR3 is TGTGCCACCAGTGATTTGAGGGGGTCCGAAGCTTTCTTT. It specifies CATSDLRGSEAFF. The V gene is TRBV24-1, the J gene TRBJ1-1; tentatively, D is TRBD1 (6 bases). V lost 0 bases and J 8 bases, leaving 9 bases between the germline ends. CDR3 length equals 13 residues. The germline CDR1 and CDR2 sequences are KGHDR and SFDVKD.

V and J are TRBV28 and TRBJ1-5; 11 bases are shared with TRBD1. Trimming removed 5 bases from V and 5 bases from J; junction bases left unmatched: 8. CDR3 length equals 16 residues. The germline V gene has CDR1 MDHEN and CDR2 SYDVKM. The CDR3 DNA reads TGTGCCAGCAGTGGTGGGACAGGGGGTTGGTATCAGCCCCAGCATTTT. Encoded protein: CASSGGTGGWYQPQHF.

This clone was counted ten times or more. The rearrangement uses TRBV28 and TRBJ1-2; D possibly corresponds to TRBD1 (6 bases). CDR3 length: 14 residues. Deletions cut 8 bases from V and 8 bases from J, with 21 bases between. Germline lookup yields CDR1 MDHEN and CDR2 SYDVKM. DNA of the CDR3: TGTGCCAGCGCGACTCTCCAGGGGCTCGGGGGCTACACCTTC. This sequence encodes CASATLQGLGGYTF.

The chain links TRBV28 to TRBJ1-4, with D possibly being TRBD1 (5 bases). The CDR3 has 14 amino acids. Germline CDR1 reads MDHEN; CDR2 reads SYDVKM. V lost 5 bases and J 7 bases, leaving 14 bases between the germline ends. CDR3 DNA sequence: TGTGCCAGCAGTCCCCCCGGGGGGAGTGAAAAACTGTTTTTT. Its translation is CASSPPGGSEKLFF.

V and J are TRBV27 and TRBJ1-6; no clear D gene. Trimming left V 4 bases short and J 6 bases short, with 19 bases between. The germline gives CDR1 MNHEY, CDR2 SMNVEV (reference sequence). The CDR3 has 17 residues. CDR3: CASSSPADFARNSPLHF. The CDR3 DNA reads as TGTGCCAGCAGTTCCCCCGCCGACTTCGCGCGTAATTCACCCCTCCACTTT.

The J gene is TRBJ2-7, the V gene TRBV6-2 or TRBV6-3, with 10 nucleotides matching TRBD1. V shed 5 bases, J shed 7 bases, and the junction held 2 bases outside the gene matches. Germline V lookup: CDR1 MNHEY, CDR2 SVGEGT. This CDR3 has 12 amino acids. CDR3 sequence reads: CASSDRGQEQYV. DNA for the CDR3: TGTGCCAGCAGTGACAGGGGGCAGGAGCAGTACGTC.

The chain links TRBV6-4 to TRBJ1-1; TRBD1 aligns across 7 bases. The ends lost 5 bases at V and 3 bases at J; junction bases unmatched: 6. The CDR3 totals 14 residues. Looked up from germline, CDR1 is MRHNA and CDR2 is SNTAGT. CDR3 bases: TGTGCCAGCAGTACAACAGGGGTCGACACTGAAGCTTTCTTT. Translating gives CASSTTGVDTEAFF.

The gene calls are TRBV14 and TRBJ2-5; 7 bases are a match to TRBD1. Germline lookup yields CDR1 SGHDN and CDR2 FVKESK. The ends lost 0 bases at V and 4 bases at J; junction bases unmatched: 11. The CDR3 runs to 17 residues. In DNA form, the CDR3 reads TGTGCCAGCAGCCAAGAATTCCGGACAGGCCCTACAGAGACCCAGTACTTC. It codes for CASSQEFRTGPTETQYF.

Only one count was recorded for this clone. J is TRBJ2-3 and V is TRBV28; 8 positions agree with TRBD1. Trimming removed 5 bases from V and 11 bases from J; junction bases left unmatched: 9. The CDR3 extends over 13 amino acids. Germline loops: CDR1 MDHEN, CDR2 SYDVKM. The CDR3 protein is CASSTNDRGKQYF. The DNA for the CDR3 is TGTGCCAGCAGTACAAATGACAGGGGAAAGCAGTATTTT.

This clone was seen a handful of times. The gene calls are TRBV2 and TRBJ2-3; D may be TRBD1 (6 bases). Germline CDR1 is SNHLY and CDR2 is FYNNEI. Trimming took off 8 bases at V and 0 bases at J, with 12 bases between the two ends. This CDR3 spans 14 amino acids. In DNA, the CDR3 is TGTGCCAGCGGGGGCCGAACTAGCACAGATACGCAGTATTTT. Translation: CASGGRTSTDTQYF.

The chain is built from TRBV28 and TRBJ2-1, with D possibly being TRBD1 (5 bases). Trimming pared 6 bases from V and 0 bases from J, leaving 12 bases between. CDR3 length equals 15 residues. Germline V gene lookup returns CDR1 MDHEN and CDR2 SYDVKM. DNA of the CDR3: TGTGCCAGCAGGGGATGGGGCAGCTCCTACAATGAGCAGTTCTTC. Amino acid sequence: CASRGWGSSYNEQFF.

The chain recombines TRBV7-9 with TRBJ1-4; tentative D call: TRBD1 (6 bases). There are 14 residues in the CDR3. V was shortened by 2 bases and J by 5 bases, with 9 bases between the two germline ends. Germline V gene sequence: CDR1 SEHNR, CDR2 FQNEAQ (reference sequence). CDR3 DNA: TGTGCCAGCAGCTTACAGGGGTTGAATGAAAAACTGTTTTTT. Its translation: CASSLQGLNEKLFF.

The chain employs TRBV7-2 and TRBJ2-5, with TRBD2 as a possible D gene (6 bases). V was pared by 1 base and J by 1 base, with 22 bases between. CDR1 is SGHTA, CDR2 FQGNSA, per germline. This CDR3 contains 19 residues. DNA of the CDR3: TGTGCCAGCAGCTTAGTGTTGCGTACGGGGTACGGGGGCCAAGAGACCCAGTACTTC. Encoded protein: CASSLVLRTGYGGQETQYF.

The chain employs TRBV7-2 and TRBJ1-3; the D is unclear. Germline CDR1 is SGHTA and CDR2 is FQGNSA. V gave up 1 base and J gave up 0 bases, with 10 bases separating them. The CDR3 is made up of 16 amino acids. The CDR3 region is CASSLGQAFSGNTIYF. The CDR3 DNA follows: TGTGCCAGCAGCTTAGGGCAGGCCTTCTCTGGAAACACCATATATTTT.